The T cell receptor beta chain described here comes from a study of T cell clones after liver transplantation. In the study overall: Pre-transplant mixed lymphocyte reactions yielded third-party-reactive TCRbeta sequences as comparators for graft-donor-reactive sequences. Timepoints were pre-transplant, pre-withdrawal, and after withdrawal was completed or failed.

Unstimulated PBMCs were sorted into CD3+CD4+ and CD3+CD8+ populations. This table comes from immunoSEQ multiplex PCR, and its TCRdb copy is limited to in-frame clones, with some not included. In the table there are 20,000 to 30,000 clones, 55% to 75% of which are singletons. A remark on this clone: Its antigen remains unidentified.

The CDR3 is 13 amino acids. CDR1 and CDR2 from the germline V gene are MNHEY and SVGAGI. V was cut by 4 bases and J by 4 bases, with 9 bases left in between. Study findings and constraints: A larger donor-reactive than third-party decline suggested partial antigen-specific deletion.

The genes are TRBV6-5 and TRBJ2-3, with D unresolved. The clonotype comes from a human donor who received a liver transplant. The specimen was CD4+ T cells from blood, collected before liver transplant. The CDR3 spells CASSSQQADTQYF. The CDR3 region has the DNA TGTGCCAGCAGTTCCCAACAAGCAGATACGCAGTATTTT.